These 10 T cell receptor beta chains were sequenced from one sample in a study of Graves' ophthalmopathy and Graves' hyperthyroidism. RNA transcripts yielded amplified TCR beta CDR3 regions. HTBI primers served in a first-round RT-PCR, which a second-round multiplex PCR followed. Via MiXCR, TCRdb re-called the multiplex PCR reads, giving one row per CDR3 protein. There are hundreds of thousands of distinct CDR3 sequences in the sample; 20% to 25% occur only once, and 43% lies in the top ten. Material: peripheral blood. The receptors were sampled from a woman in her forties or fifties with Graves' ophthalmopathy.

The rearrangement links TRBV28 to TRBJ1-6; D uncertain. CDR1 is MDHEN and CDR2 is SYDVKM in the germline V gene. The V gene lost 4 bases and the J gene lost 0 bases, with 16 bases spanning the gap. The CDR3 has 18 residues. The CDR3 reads CASSSSVAPSSYNSPLHF. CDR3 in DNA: TGTGCCAGCAGTTCATCGGTTGCCCCTAGCTCCTATAATTCACCCCTCCACTTT.

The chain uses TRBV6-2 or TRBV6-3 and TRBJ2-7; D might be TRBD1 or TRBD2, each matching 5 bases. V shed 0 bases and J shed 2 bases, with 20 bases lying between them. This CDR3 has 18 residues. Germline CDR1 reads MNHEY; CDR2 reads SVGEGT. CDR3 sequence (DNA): TGTGCCAGCAGTTACTCGGGATCCGGGACGCTTCTAACCTACGAGCAGTACTTC. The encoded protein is CASSYSGSGTLLTYEQYF.

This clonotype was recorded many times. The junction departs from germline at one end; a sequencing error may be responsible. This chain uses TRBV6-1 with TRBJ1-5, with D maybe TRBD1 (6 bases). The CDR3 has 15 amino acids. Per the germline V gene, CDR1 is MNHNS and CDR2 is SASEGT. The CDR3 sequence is CASREGQFFNQPQHF. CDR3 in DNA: TGTGCCAGCAGAGAAGGACAGTTCTTCAATCAGCCCCAGCATTTT.

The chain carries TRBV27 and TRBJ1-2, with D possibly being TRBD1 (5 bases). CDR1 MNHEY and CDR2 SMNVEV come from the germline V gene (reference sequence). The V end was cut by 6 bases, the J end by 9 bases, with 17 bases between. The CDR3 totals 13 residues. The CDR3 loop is CASRAGDYGSYTF. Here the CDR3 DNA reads TGTGCCAGCAGGGCGGGGGATTATGGAAGCTACACCTTC.

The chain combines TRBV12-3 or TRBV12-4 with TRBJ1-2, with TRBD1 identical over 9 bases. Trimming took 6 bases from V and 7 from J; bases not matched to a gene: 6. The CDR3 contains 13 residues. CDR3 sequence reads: CASRPQGAGGYTF. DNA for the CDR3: TGTGCCAGCAGACCACAGGGGGCGGGTGGCTACACCTTC.

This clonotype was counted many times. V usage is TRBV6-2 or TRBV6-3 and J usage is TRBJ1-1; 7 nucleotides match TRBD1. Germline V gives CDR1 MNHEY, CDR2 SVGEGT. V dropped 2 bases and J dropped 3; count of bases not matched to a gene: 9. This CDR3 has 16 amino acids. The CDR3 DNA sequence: TGTGCCAGCAGTTACCGCGGGGACAGCGGAGACACTGAAGCTTTCTTT. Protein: CASSYRGDSGDTEAFF.

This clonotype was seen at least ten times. CDR3 loop: CASSSGLAGVREQYF. DNA of the CDR3: TGTGCCAGCAGCTCAGGACTAGCGGGAGTTCGGGAGCAGTACTTC. The V and J genes are TRBV7-2 and TRBJ2-7; the match to TRBD2 covers 13 bases. The CDR3 sequence is 15 residues long. Germline V lookup: CDR1 SGHTA, CDR2 FQGNSA. Trimming at V came to 4 bases and at J to 7 bases, leaving 7 bases not matched to a gene.

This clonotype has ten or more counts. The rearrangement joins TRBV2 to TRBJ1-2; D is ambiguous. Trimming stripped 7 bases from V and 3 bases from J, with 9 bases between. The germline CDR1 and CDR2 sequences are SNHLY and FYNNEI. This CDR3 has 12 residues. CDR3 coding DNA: TGTGCCAGCAACCGCAATCACTATGGCTACACCTTC. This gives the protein CASNRNHYGYTF.

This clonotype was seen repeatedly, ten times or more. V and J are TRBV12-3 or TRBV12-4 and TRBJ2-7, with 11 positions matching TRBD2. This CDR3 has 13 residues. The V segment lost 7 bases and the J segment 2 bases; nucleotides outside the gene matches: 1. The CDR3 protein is CASKLAGAYEQYF. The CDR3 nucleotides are TGTGCCAGCAAACTAGCGGGAGCCTACGAGCAGTACTTC.

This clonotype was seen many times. This CDR3 reads CATPGTGSITEAFF. The CDR3, as DNA: TGTGCCACTCCAGGGACAGGGTCGATCACTGAAGCTTTCTTT. V usage is TRBV6-1 and J usage is TRBJ1-1; TRBD1 aligns across 9 bases. This CDR3 comprises 14 residues. The V gene end was trimmed by 10 bases and the J gene end by 4 bases; junction bases not matched to a gene: 10. CDR1 MNHNS and CDR2 SASEGT come from the germline V gene.